This TCR beta chain was identified in a study of CD8 T cells in ankylosing spondylitis. Study findings and constraints: Several highly homologous variants made up a TCR beta motif, and this motif appeared characteristic of ankylosing spondylitis blood.

Regarding this clonotype: Its matching antigen is unknown.

In TCRdb, the 5' RACE reads were re-called with MiXCR into one record per CDR3 protein. Of about 700,000 distinct CDR3 sequences detected, roughly 19% appear once; the ten largest clones hold approximately 18%. Germline values: CDR1 SGHRS, CDR2 YFSETQ. Unmatched junction bases numbered 6, after V lost 2 bases and J lost 10 bases. The CDR3 extends over 13 amino acids. Sequencing input: blood, either unsorted or a sorted T cell fraction (not recorded which). The source of this sequence is a male donor with ankylosing spondylitis. V gene TRBV5-1 combines with J gene TRBJ2-1; 7 bases are shared with TRBD2. The CDR3: CASSFVGEGEQFF. The CDR3 DNA reads TGCGCCAGCAGCTTTGTGGGGGAGGGCGAGCAGTTCTTC.